The 28 T cell receptor beta chains listed next were all sequenced from one sample in a study of regulatory T cells in long-lasting Graves disease. Time point noted: persistent/refractory GD, antithyroid drugs over 5 years with positive TRAb. With RNA extracted from PBMCs as input, the TCR library was made. To make TCR beta libraries, researchers used iRepertoire HTBI primers and Arm-PCR of CDR3 regions. TCRdb reanalysed the multiplex PCR reads using MiXCR and keeps one entry per CDR3 protein. Here the sample spans roughly 400,000 distinct CDR3 sequences, less than 25% being singletons. Material: peripheral blood mononuclear cells (PBMCs), obtained when the disease was refractory, from a patient treated with antithyroid drugs. The receptors originated from a female donor with Graves disease.

This clonotype appeared many times. V is TRBV20-1 and J is TRBJ2-5; D possibly corresponds to TRBD1 (5 bases). V was clipped by 1 base and J by 0 bases, with 6 bases between them. Per germline, CDR1 DFQATT and CDR2 SNEGSKA (reference sequence). The CDR3 has 13 residues. The CDR3 is CSARGQNQETQYF. DNA for the CDR3: TGCAGTGCTAGAGGACAGAACCAAGAGACCCAGTACTTC.

In its sample, this clonotype was seen a few times. The chain recombines TRBV6-2 or TRBV6-3 with TRBJ1-1; D not certain. Germline V gene data show CDR1 as MNHEY and CDR2 as SVGEGT. The CDR3 extends over 17 amino acids. Trimming pared 4 bases from V and 1 base from J, leaving 19 bases between. CDR3 in DNA: TGTGCCAGCAGTTCGCATAAATCCCGGGTAGGGAACACTGAAGCTTTCTTT. It specifies CASSSHKSRVGNTEAFF.

This clonotype appeared many times. The chain joins TRBV6-2 or TRBV6-3 to TRBJ2-7; D possibly corresponds to TRBD2 (5 bases). Trimming removed 6 bases from V and 1 base from J, with 13 bases in between. CDR1 MNHEY and CDR2 SVGEGT come from the germline V gene. CDR3 length: 14 amino acids. The CDR3 DNA follows: TGTGCCAGCAGCGCCTCAGGAGGTTCCTACGAGCAGTACTTC. Translation gives CASSASGGSYEQYF.

The chain couples TRBV2 to TRBJ1-5; tentative D call: TRBD1 (5 bases). Germline loops: CDR1 SNHLY, CDR2 FYNNEI. The CDR3 has 13 residues. Deletions cut 3 bases from V and 6 bases from J, with 9 bases between. CDR3 amino acids: CASSDRGIQPQHF. The CDR3 DNA sequence: TGTGCCAGCAGTGATCGGGGGATTCAGCCCCAGCATTTT.

CDR3 sequence: CASSPPLGDNTEAFF. In DNA, the CDR3 is TGTGCCAGCAGCCCCCCCTTGGGGGATAACACTGAAGCTTTCTTT. The genes are TRBV7-9 and TRBJ1-1, with TRBD1 as a possible D gene (5 bases). Germline assignment: CDR1 SEHNR and CDR2 FQNEAQ (reference sequence). This CDR3 has 15 amino acids. V was pared by 5 bases and J by 2 bases, with 15 bases between.

This clonotype has more than one count but fewer than ten. The chain recombines TRBV7-9 with TRBJ1-2, with 10 positions matching TRBD1. Unmatched junction bases numbered 5, after V lost 5 bases and J lost 8 bases. The CDR3 covers 13 residues. CDR1 is SEHNR and CDR2 is FQNEAQ in the germline V gene (reference sequence). CDR3 amino acids: CASSPDRGQGYTF. The DNA of the CDR3 is TGTGCCAGCAGCCCTGACAGGGGGCAGGGCTACACCTTC.

This clonotype showed up just a few times. J is TRBJ2-2 and V is TRBV19, with D perhaps matching TRBD1 or TRBD2 (5 bases each). V gave up 4 bases and J gave up 0 bases, with 9 bases separating them. This CDR3 region has 15 residues. Germline V lookup: CDR1 LNHDA, CDR2 SQIVND (reference sequence). The CDR3 is CASSKVGANTGELFF. The CDR3 nucleotides read TGTGCCAGTAGTAAGGTGGGGGCGAACACCGGGGAGCTGTTTTTT.

This clonotype was seen ten or more times. J is TRBJ2-7 and V is TRBV7-8, with D uncertain. This CDR3 contains 13 residues. Germline loops: CDR1 SGHVS, CDR2 FQNEAQ. With 0 bases removed from V and 0 bases from J, the gap between germline ends came to 3 bases. CDR3 loop: CASSLAISYEQYF. CDR3 nucleotide sequence: TGTGCCAGCAGCTTAGCGATCTCCTACGAGCAGTACTTC. Supplemented by reference TRBV7-8 and TRBJ2-7, the full variable domain reads GAGVSQSPRYKVAKRGQDVALRCDPISGHVSLFWYQQALGQGPEFLTYFQNEAQLDKSGLPSDRFFAERPEGSVSTLKIQRTQQEDSAVYLCASSLAISYEQYFGPGTRLTVT.

There are many counts of this clonotype. The J gene is TRBJ2-7, the V gene TRBV7-9, with D perhaps TRBD1 (6 bases). This CDR3 contains 14 residues. With 5 bases removed from V and 0 bases from J, the gap between germline ends came to 11 bases. Germline CDR1 reads SEHNR; CDR2 reads FQNEAQ (reference sequence). The DNA for the CDR3 is TGTGCCAGCAGCCCTCGGGACACCTCCTACGAGCAGTACTTC. Its translation is CASSPRDTSYEQYF. The full variable domain, its missing parts supplied by reference TRBV7-9 and TRBJ2-7, is DTGVSQNPRHKITKRGQNVTFRCDPISEHNRLYWYRQTLGQGPEFLTYFQNEAQLEKSRLLSDRFSAERPKGSFSTLEIQRTEQGDSAMYLCASSPRDTSYEQYFGPGTRLTVT.

The chain has TRBV27 and TRBJ1-6; no clear D. The CDR3 contains 13 residues. Per germline, CDR1 MNHEY and CDR2 SMNVEV (reference sequence). V gave up 1 base and J gave up 7 bases, with 5 bases separating them. CDR3 residues: CASSLLENSPLHF. The CDR3 DNA is TGTGCCAGCAGTTTATTAGAAAATTCACCCCTCCACTTT.

This clonotype was found once. V usage is TRBV29-1 and J usage is TRBJ2-2; 10 nucleotides line up with TRBD2. With 5 bases clipped from V and 6 bases from J, the junction kept 6 bases outside the gene matches. This CDR3 comprises 14 residues. Per germline, CDR1 SQVTM and CDR2 ANQGSEA. The CDR3 sequence is CSVKREGSSGELFF. DNA for the CDR3: TGCAGCGTTAAGCGGGAGGGATCGTCCGGGGAGCTGTTTTTT.

This clonotype appeared many times. This rearrangement joins TRBV28 to TRBJ1-2, with a possible D match to TRBD1 (6 bases). Germline assignment: CDR1 MDHEN and CDR2 SYDVKM. This CDR3 comprises 15 residues. Deletions cut 1 base from V and 3 bases from J, with 12 bases between. CDR3 nucleotide sequence: TGTGCCAGCAGTTTATCCGGGGGCGCTCACTATGGCTACACCTTC. Translated: CASSLSGGAHYGYTF.

This clonotype was recorded many times. V gene TRBV6-2 or TRBV6-3 combines with J gene TRBJ1-1; no clear D. The V end was cut by 6 bases, the J end by 4 bases, with 6 bases between. Germline CDR1 and CDR2: MNHEY and SVGEGT. The CDR3 consists of 11 residues. Here the CDR3 reads CASSDITEAFF. The CDR3 bases are TGTGCCAGCAGCGACATCACTGAAGCTTTCTTT.

Ten or more counts support this clonotype. This chain joins TRBV6-1 and TRBJ1-2; no definite D call. The length of the CDR3 is 16 residues. V was shortened by 5 bases and J by 0 bases, with 16 bases between the two germline ends. Germline V lookup: CDR1 MNHNS, CDR2 SASEGT. CDR3 sequence reads: CASSTRSSRTNYGYTF. In DNA, the CDR3 is TGTGCCAGCAGTACCCGTTCCAGTAGGACTAACTATGGCTACACCTTC.

The gene calls are TRBV12-5 and TRBJ2-7; 7 nucleotides line up with TRBD1. J was trimmed by 4 bases and V by 9 bases; bases with no gene match: 9. Germline CDR1 reads LGHNT; CDR2 reads FRNRAP. CDR3 length: 13 amino acids. The CDR3 reads CASPGQKRYEQYF. The CDR3 DNA follows: TGTGCTAGCCCGGGACAGAAGAGATACGAGCAGTACTTC.

In its sample, this clonotype was seen many times. The chain uses TRBV2 and TRBJ2-4, with D perhaps matching TRBD2 (6 bases). The germline V gene has CDR1 SNHLY and CDR2 FYNNEI. V was clipped by 6 bases and J by 6 bases, with 9 bases between them. The CDR3 length is 12 residues. The CDR3 coding sequence is TGTGCCAGCAGGGAGGGCGGAAACATTCAGTACTTC. Its translation is CASREGGNIQYF.

This clonotype was counted between two and nine times. This chain uses TRBV7-2 with TRBJ1-2, with TRBD1 identical over 9 bases. The V gene's germline CDR1 is SGHTA and CDR2 FQGNSA. The CDR3 has 17 residues. V gave up 1 base and J gave up 1 base; unmatched junction bases: 7. CDR3 sequence (DNA): TGTGCCAGCAGCTTAGTGACGGGACAGGGCCATAACTATGGCTACACCTTC. Translation gives CASSLVTGQGHNYGYTF.

The chain carries TRBV7-9 and TRBJ2-7; 8 bases map to TRBD1. CDR3 length: 17 amino acids. Germline assignment: CDR1 SEHNR and CDR2 FQNEAQ (reference sequence). Unmatched junction bases numbered 8, after V lost 1 base and J lost 0 bases. Here the CDR3 DNA reads TGTGCCAGCAGCTTAGTCCCGGGACAGGAGAGCTCCTACGAGCAGTACTTC. Translating gives CASSLVPGQESSYEQYF.

The chain combines TRBV20-1 with TRBJ2-7; 9 nucleotides align to TRBD2. This CDR3 is 15 amino acids long. The V gene's germline CDR1 is DFQATT and CDR2 SNEGSKA (reference sequence). V was clipped by 5 bases and J by 0 bases; unmatched bases: 8. The chain's CDR3 is CSAQRSSGASYEQYF. CDR3 nucleotides: TGCAGTGCTCAGAGGTCTAGCGGGGCCTCCTACGAGCAGTACTTC.

This clonotype was recorded a few times. The chain is built from TRBV20-1 and TRBJ2-5, with 7 bases that match TRBD2. The V gene's germline CDR1 is DFQATT and CDR2 SNEGSKA (reference sequence). Trimming took 3 bases from V and 3 from J; bases not matched to a gene: 4. The CDR3 totals 13 residues. CDR3 sequence (DNA): TGCAGTGCTAGGGCGCGGGGGAAAGAGACCCAGTACTTC. This gives the protein CSARARGKETQYF.

At least ten counts were recorded for this clonotype. V is TRBV7-8 and J is TRBJ1-5; maybe TRBD1 (6 bases). The CDR3 is 13 residues long. Trimming left V 7 bases short and J 15 bases short, with 22 bases between. From germline, CDR1 is SGHVS and CDR2 FQNEAQ. CDR3 sequence: CASMGDTLFDWHF. The CDR3 DNA follows: TGTGCCAGCATGGGGGACACCCTTTTCGACTGGCATTTT.

This rearrangement joins TRBV19 to TRBJ1-5; perhaps TRBD1 as D (6 bases). Trimming took 3 bases from V and 3 from J, leaving 15 bases between them. Per germline, CDR1 LNHDA and CDR2 SQIVND (reference sequence). The CDR3 consists of 16 residues. In nucleotides, the CDR3 is TGTGCCAGTAGTATGGGGGCACAGGATTACAATCAGCCCCAGCATTTT. Protein product: CASSMGAQDYNQPQHF.

CDR3 DNA: TGCAGCGGCTTTACAGGGGAGAACACTGAAGCTTTCTTT. It is translated as CSGFTGENTEAFF. This chain joins TRBV29-1 and TRBJ1-1; 7 nucleotides align to TRBD1. The trim removed 7 bases at V and 1 base at J, leaving 6 bases unmatched. The CDR3 extends over 13 amino acids. CDR1 SQVTM and CDR2 ANQGSEA come from the germline V gene.

V gene TRBV6-1 combines with J gene TRBJ1-6; D remains ambiguous. Trimming took off 4 bases at V and 7 bases at J, with 11 bases between the two ends. CDR3 length: 14 residues. Germline-derived CDR1 and CDR2 are MNHNS and SASEGT. Written as DNA, the CDR3 is TGTGCCAGCAGTGGGGAGACATCAAATTCACCCCTCCACTTT. Translation: CASSGETSNSPLHF.

This chain connects TRBV7-9 to TRBJ1-5; 8 bases map to TRBD1. The germline V gene encodes CDR1 SEHNR and CDR2 FQNEAQ (reference sequence). The ends lost 4 bases at V and 0 bases at J; junction bases unmatched: 8. CDR3 size: 17 residues. The DNA for the CDR3 is TGTGCCAGCAGCTCTACCGACAGGGGATATAGCAATCAGCCCCAGCATTTT. Translating it yields CASSSTDRGYSNQPQHF.

This clonotype occurred a few times. This chain connects TRBV11-2 to TRBJ2-1; a possible D gene is TRBD1 (5 bases). Germline assignment: CDR1 SGHAT and CDR2 FQNNGV. The CDR3 totals 14 residues. V lost 0 bases to trimming and J lost 4 bases, with 7 bases between them. The CDR3 reads CASSLDGHYNEQFF. The CDR3 bases are TGTGCCAGCAGCTTAGATGGACATTACAATGAGCAGTTCTTC.

Concerning this clonotype itself: This clone may be a read error of a much larger clone one base away. No conserved phenylalanine or tryptophan is present at the end of the CDR3, so a read error is the likely explanation. The chain links TRBV30 to TRBJ1-4; TRBD1 aligns across 7 bases. The length of the CDR3 is 12 residues. Germline trimming cut 5 bases from V and 7 bases from J; bases unmatched to any gene: 4. Germline V gene lookup returns CDR1 GTSNPN and CDR2 SVGIG (reference sequence). CDR3 coding DNA: TGTGCCTGGTCGACAGGGCGTGAAAAACTGTTTCTT. Translation: CAWSTGREKLFL.

This CDR3 reads CSARGTGSSYEQYF. The DNA for the CDR3 is TGCAGTGCTAGAGGGACAGGGAGCTCCTACGAGCAGTACTTC. V gene TRBV20-1 combines with J gene TRBJ2-7, with 8 nucleotides matching TRBD1. The CDR3 runs to 14 residues. The ends lost 1 base at V and 0 bases at J; junction bases unmatched: 2. From germline, CDR1 is DFQATT and CDR2 SNEGSKA (reference sequence).